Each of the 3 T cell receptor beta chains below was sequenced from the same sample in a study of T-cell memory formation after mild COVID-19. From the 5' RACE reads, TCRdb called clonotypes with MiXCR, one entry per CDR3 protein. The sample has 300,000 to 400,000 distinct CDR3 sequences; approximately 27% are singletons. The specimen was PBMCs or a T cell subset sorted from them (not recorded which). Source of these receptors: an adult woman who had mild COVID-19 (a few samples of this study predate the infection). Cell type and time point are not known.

The CDR3 DNA follows: TGTGCCAGCAGTTCCGACAGGGGGCTGTCACCCCTCCACTTT. It specifies CASSSDRGLSPLHF. This chain uses TRBV14 with TRBJ1-6; 10 nucleotides line up with TRBD1. The CDR3 extends over 14 amino acids. The V gene end was trimmed by 6 bases and the J gene end by 10 bases; junction bases not matched to a gene: 6. The germline V gene has CDR1 SGHDN and CDR2 FVKESK.

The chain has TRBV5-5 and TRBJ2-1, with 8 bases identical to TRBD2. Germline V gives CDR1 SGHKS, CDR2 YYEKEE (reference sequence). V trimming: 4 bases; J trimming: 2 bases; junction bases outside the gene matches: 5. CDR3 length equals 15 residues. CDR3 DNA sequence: TGTGCCAGCAGCGGGCGGGGGGCTACCTACAATGAGCAGTTCTTC. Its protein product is CASSGRGATYNEQFF. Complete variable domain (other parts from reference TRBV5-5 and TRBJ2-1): DAGVTQSPTHLIKTRGQQVTLRCSPISGHKSVSWYQQVLGQGPQFIFQYYEKEERGRGNFPDRFSARQFPNYSSELNVNALLLGDSALYLCASSGRGATYNEQFFGPGTRLTVL.

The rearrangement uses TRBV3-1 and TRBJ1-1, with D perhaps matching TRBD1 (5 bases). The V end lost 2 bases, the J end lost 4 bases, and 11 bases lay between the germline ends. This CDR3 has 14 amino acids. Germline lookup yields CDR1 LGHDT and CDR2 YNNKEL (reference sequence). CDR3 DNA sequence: TGTGCCAGCAGCCAAAGACTGAGGGGCACTGAAGCTTTCTTT. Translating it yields CASSQRLRGTEAFF.